A selection of T cell receptor beta chains follows, all from one sample in a study of T cells in Graves' hyperthyroidism and ophthalmopathy. TCRdb passed the multiplex PCR reads through MiXCR, listing each CDR3 protein once. Among over 700,000 distinct CDR3 sequences listed, about 17% were seen once. Sequencing was done on a sample of blood. Receptor source: a woman aged 50 to 65 with Graves' hyperthyroidism that later progressed to Graves' ophthalmopathy. Both conserved end residues are part of each CDR3. The D gene is left open where the match is weak. Expanded clones get a size class; other rows say once, few or many, or leave the size out.

J gene,V gene,D gene,clone size,CDR3 protein,CDR3 DNA
TRBJ2-7,TRBV27,TRBD1,few,CASSFMGQGSYEQYF,TGTGCCAGCAGTTTCATGGGACAGGGCTCCTACGAGCAGTACTTC
TRBJ2-3,TRBV10-3,TRBD1,-,CAISRQGGTDTQYF,TGTGCCATCTCGAGACAGGGTGGCACAGATACGCAGTATTTT
TRBJ1-4,TRBV4-1,-,-,CASSPPQEGEKLFF,TGCGCCAGCAGCCCTCCGCAGGAAGGCGAAAAACTGTTTTTT
TRBJ2-7,TRBV5-1,TRBD2,many,CASSLGPTSGLSYEQYF,TGCGCCAGCAGCTTGGGACCGACTAGCGGGCTCTCCTACGAGCAGTACTTC
TRBJ1-1,TRBV6-1,-,-,CASSDVTNLGTEAFF,TGTGCCAGCAGTGACGTGACAAACCTAGGCACTGAAGCTTTCTTT
TRBJ2-3,TRBV5-4,-,-,CASSLGSAQDGTDTQYF,TGTGCCAGCAGCTTGGGGTCAGCACAGGACGGCACAGATACGCAGTATTTT
TRBJ2-5,TRBV5-1,-,many,CASSLSPGGETQYF,TGCGCCAGCAGCTTGTCACCTGGGGGTGAGACCCAGTACTTC
TRBJ2-1,TRBV29-1,TRBD2,-,CSVQGLASSYNEQFF,TGCAGCGTCCAAGGACTAGCGAGCTCCTACAATGAGCAGTTCTTC
TRBJ2-7,TRBV10-3,-,-,CAIRQVGGEQYF,TGTGCCATCAGACAGGTGGGTGGCGAGCAGTACTTC
TRBJ1-2,TRBV30,-,-,CAWSVERGNGYTF,TGTGCCTGGAGTGTAGAAAGGGGCAATGGCTACACCTTC
TRBJ2-7,TRBV19,TRBD1,few,CASSTDRDNEQYF,TGTGCCAGTAGCACGGACAGGGACAACGAGCAGTACTTC
TRBJ2-7,TRBV2,-,many,CASSDGAVYEQYF,TGTGCCAGCAGCGACGGTGCGGTCTACGAGCAGTACTTC
TRBJ2-7,TRBV6-5,TRBD2,many,CASSYAPGTSGRFYEQYF,TGTGCCAGCAGTTACGCCCCCGGTACTAGCGGGAGATTCTACGAGCAGTACTTC
TRBJ1-5,TRBV3-1,-,-,CASSPRGTSGSPQHF,TGTGCCAGCAGCCCGAGGGGGACCTCAGGCTCGCCCCAGCATTTT
TRBJ2-2,TRBV6-1,-,few,CASSEGGIRLGGELFF,TGTGCCAGCAGTGAAGGTGGCATACGACTTGGCGGGGAGCTGTTTTTT
TRBJ2-7,TRBV20-1,TRBD1,many,CSAAGQGAYEQYF,TGCAGTGCAGCGGGACAGGGAGCCTACGAGCAGTACTTC